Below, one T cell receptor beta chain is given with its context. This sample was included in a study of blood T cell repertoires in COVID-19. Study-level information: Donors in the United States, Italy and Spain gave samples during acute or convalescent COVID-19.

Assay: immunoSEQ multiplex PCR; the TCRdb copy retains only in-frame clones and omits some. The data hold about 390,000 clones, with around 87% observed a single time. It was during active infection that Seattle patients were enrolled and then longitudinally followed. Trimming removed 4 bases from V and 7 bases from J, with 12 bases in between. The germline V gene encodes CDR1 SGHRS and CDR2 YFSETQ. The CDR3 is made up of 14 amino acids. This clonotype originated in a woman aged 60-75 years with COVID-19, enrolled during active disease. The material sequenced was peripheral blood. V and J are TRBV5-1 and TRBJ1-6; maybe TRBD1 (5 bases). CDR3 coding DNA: TGCGCCAGCAGCGCCCGGGAGGGGAATTCACCCCTCCACTTT. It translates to CASSAREGNSPLHF.